This TCR beta chain originates from a study of blood T cells in healthy people across ages. Unmatched junction bases numbered 7, after V lost 0 bases and J lost 5 bases. Germline V gene sequence: CDR1 KGHSH, CDR2 LQKENI. There are 16 residues in the CDR3. It was with a sample-barcoded 5' primer and a J-beta primer mix that a second PCR of roughly 7 to 12 cycles was run. Each cDNA molecule was tagged by a template-switch adaptor with 12 random nucleotides. Every sample gave at least 3 million paired-end reads containing CDR3. MiXCR, applied by TCRdb to the 5' RACE reads, yields one record per CDR3 protein. Seen here are about 570,000 distinct CDR3 sequences, about 26% observed once, and the top ten hold roughly 20%. Study findings and constraints: Estimated diversity that came from one million T cells was considered an underestimate. The study could not conclusively compare naive and antigen-experienced cells, given its unsorted PBMCs.

This clonotype has a handful of counts. The antigen is unknown. The rearrangement uses TRBV18 and TRBJ2-3; the match to TRBD1 covers 8 bases. Sequenced: blood. The receptor was derived from a woman aged 70-85 years in good health. As DNA, the CDR3 is TGTGCCAGCTCACCACCGCTACAGGGGGTAAGAGATACGCAGTATTTT. Protein product: CASSPPLQGVRDTQYF.